This entry lists 17 T cell receptor beta chains sequenced from one sample in a study of memory CD4+ T cells and cytomegalovirus serostatus. Single viable CD3+CD4+CD8-CD45RO+ cells were sorted as the memory CD4+ T cells. Measured with immunoSEQ multiplex PCR; TCRdb has only the in-frame clones, and not every one. The data show around 54,000 clones, under 80% seen once. Sequencing was performed on memory CD4+ T cells from blood. These TCRs come from an adult in good health and CMV-seronegative.

This chain connects TRBV19 to TRBJ1-5; D gene ambiguous. Per germline, CDR1 LNHDA and CDR2 SQIVND (reference sequence). The CDR3 has 14 residues. V lost 3 bases and J 7 bases, leaving 13 bases between the germline ends. CDR3 in DNA: TGTGCCAGTAGTATGTCCACCCTACGACAGCCCCAGCATTTT. Translation: CASSMSTLRQPQHF. The variable domain in full, with the rest retrieved from reference TRBV19 and TRBJ1-5, is DGGITQSPKYLFRKEGQNVTLSCEQNLNHDAMYWYRQDPGQGLRLIYYSQIVNDFQKGDIAEGYSVSREKKESFPLTVTSAQKNPTAFYLCASSMSTLRQPQHFGDGTRLSIL.

The chain links TRBV27 to TRBJ2-7; D is perhaps TRBD1 (7 bases). Trimming pared 4 bases from V and 4 bases from J, leaving 14 bases between. CDR1 is MNHEY, CDR2 SMNVEV, per germline (reference sequence). The CDR3 runs to 14 residues. CDR3: CASSSLTGRYEQYF. The CDR3 DNA follows: TGTGCCAGCAGTTCCCTGACAGGGAGGTACGAGCAGTACTTC.

The chain carries TRBV30 and TRBJ2-3; tentative D call: TRBD1 (6 bases). The V and J ends lost 0 bases and 7 bases respectively, with 8 bases between them. CDR1 GTSNPN and CDR2 SVGIG come from the germline V gene (reference sequence). The CDR3 covers 12 residues. CDR3 residues: CAWSVTGYTQYF. CDR3 bases: TGTGCCTGGAGTGTGACAGGATATACGCAGTATTTT.

J is TRBJ2-1 and V is TRBV9; 8 nucleotides match TRBD2. From germline, CDR1 is SGDLS and CDR2 YYNGEE. CDR3 length equals 16 residues. The J segment lost 7 bases and the V segment lost 2 bases, leaving 11 bases of the junction unmatched. CDR3 amino acids: CASSVHPEASGNEQFF. CDR3 DNA sequence: TGTGCCAGCAGCGTCCATCCCGAGGCTAGCGGGAATGAGCAGTTCTTC.

The chain combines TRBV30 with TRBJ1-2, with 7 bases that match TRBD1. The germline gives CDR1 GTSNPN, CDR2 SVGIG (reference sequence). Trimming cost V 0 bases and J 3 bases; bases outside gene matches: 4. CDR3 length equals 14 residues. Written as DNA, the CDR3 is TGTGCCTGGAGTGTGACAGGGAGTTACTATGGCTACACCTTC. This gives the protein CAWSVTGSYYGYTF.

This clone came up a few times. Other nucleotide sequences from this sample produce the same CDR3. The rearrangement links TRBV5-4 to TRBJ2-3; the D call may be TRBD1 or TRBD2 (6 bases each). V dropped 0 bases and J dropped 1 base, with 9 bases sitting between them. The CDR3 is 15 amino acids. Germline V gene data show CDR1 as SGHNT and CDR2 as YYREEE (reference sequence). CDR3 DNA: TGTGCCAGCAGCTTGGTGGGGGGCGGCACAGATACGCAGTATTTT. Translation gives CASSLVGGGTDTQYF.

The chain joins TRBV18 to TRBJ1-2, with D possibly being TRBD1 (6 bases). This CDR3 spans 15 amino acids. Trimming shortened V by 3 bases and J by 8 bases, and 19 bases separated the two germline ends. The germline V gene encodes CDR1 KGHSH and CDR2 LQKENI. CDR3 region: CASSPDRLGAHGYTF. The CDR3 nucleotides read TGTGCCAGCTCACCCGATCGGCTGGGGGCGCACGGCTACACCTTC. Full variable domain (outside the CDR3, taken from reference TRBV18 and TRBJ1-2): NAGVMQNPRHLVRRRGQEARLRCSPMKGHSHVYWYRQLPEEGLKFMVYLQKENIIDESGMPKERFSAEFPKEGPSILRIQQVVRGDSAAYFCASSPDRLGAHGYTFGSGTRLTVV.

The V and J genes are TRBV6-1 and TRBJ2-1; D is ambiguous. There are 16 residues in the CDR3. V was clipped by 4 bases and J by 6 bases, with 19 bases between them. Looked up from germline, CDR1 is MNHNS and CDR2 is SASEGT. The CDR3 spells CASSALFRKPTNEQFF. CDR3 in DNA: TGTGCCAGCAGTGCTCTATTTCGGAAGCCCACCAATGAGCAGTTCTTC.

The chain employs TRBV10-3 and TRBJ1-3, with a tentative D call TRBD1 (5 bases). This CDR3 comprises 17 residues. Germline assignment: CDR1 ENHRY and CDR2 SYGVKD. The V gene lost 6 bases and the J gene lost 2 bases, with 20 bases spanning the gap. The CDR3 DNA reads TGTGCCATCAGCGGGGGACCGGTAAGCAGCACTGGAAACACCATATATTTT. This gives the protein CAISGGPVSSTGNTIYF.

V is TRBV9 and J is TRBJ1-3; D is uncertain. The CDR3 totals 14 residues. Trimming removed 0 bases at V and 0 bases at J, with 4 bases between. The V gene's germline CDR1 is SGDLS and CDR2 YYNGEE. CDR3 sequence: CASSVEASGNTIYF. As DNA, the CDR3 is TGTGCCAGCAGCGTAGAGGCCTCTGGAAACACCATATATTTT.

The J gene is TRBJ2-7, the V gene TRBV5-4; D unresolved. Germline CDR1 reads SGHNT; CDR2 reads YYREEE (reference sequence). The CDR3 consists of 12 residues. With 4 bases removed from V and 7 bases from J, the gap between germline ends came to 12 bases. The CDR3 DNA reads as TGTGCCAGCAGCCTGCCCGTCGGGGAGCAGTACTTC. Translated, it gives CASSLPVGEQYF. The complete variable domain, with remaining parts taken from reference TRBV5-4 and TRBJ2-7, reads ETGVTQSPTHLIKTRGQQVTLRCSSQSGHNTVSWYQQALGQGPQFIFQYYREEENGRGNFPPRFSGLQFPNYSSELNVNALELDDSALYLCASSLPVGEQYFGPGTRLTVT.

V and J are TRBV27 and TRBJ2-7, with D tentatively TRBD1 (6 bases). In germline, CDR1 is MNHEY, CDR2 SMNVEV (reference sequence). The CDR3 spans 14 residues. V shed 6 bases and J shed 3 bases, with 15 bases lying between them. CDR3 sequence reads: CASSMRGSNYEQYF. As DNA, the CDR3 is TGTGCCAGCAGCATGAGGGGGTCTAACTACGAGCAGTACTTC.

The count of this clone is one. The chain uses TRBV15 and TRBJ2-1; D remains unclear. CDR1 is LNHNV and CDR2 is YYDKDF in the germline V gene (reference sequence). CDR3 size: 17 residues. The ends were cut back, 0 bases at V and 4 bases at J, with 16 bases in the middle. The CDR3 region has the DNA TGTGCCACCAGCAGAGACCCCACTTGGGGAAGATACAATGAGCAGTTCTTC. It codes for CATSRDPTWGRYNEQFF.

The chain combines TRBV5-1 with TRBJ1-1, with D perhaps matching TRBD1 (5 bases). This CDR3 contains 14 residues. V gave up 1 base and J gave up 3 bases, with 10 bases separating them. Germline assignment: CDR1 SGHRS and CDR2 YFSETQ. CDR3 DNA: TGCGCCAGCAGCTTGACGGGGCGGGACACTGAAGCTTTCTTT. This encodes CASSLTGRDTEAFF.

Only a few counts were recorded for this clone. The rearrangement links TRBV14 to TRBJ2-2; 13 bases fit TRBD2. This CDR3 has 20 residues. Germline assignment: CDR1 SGHDN and CDR2 FVKESK. V lost 3 bases and J lost 4; bases outside the gene matches: 14. CDR3 bases: TGTGCCAGCAGCCACAGTTCCGGACTAGCGGGAGCGCTGCGCACCGGGGAGCTGTTTTTT. The encoded protein is CASSHSSGLAGALRTGELFF.

Regarding this clone: The sample has other DNA sequences that encode this CDR3 too. V usage is TRBV19 and J usage is TRBJ2-1, with a tentative D call TRBD1 (6 bases). Germline-derived CDR1 and CDR2 are LNHDA and SQIVND (reference sequence). Trimming took off 3 bases at V and 0 bases at J, with 9 bases between the two ends. The CDR3 is made up of 15 amino acids. The CDR3, as DNA: TGTGCCAGTAGTATTGACAGGAGCTCCTACAATGAGCAGTTCTTC. Residues: CASSIDRSSYNEQFF.

This sequence joins TRBV2 and TRBJ2-3; 16 bases fit TRBD2. Germline loops: CDR1 SNHLY, CDR2 FYNNEI. The CDR3 runs to 13 residues. Unmatched junction bases numbered 7, after V lost 7 bases and J lost 15 bases. Here the CDR3 reads CASNPGLAGGCYF. The DNA of the CDR3 is TGTGCCAGCAATCCGGGACTAGCGGGAGGGTGCTATTTT. Drawing the rest from reference TRBV2 and TRBJ2-3, the complete variable domain is EPEVTQTPSHQVTQMGQEVILRCVPISNHLYFYWYRQILGQKVEFLVSFYNNEISEKSEIFDDQFSVERPDGSNFTLKIRSTKLEDSAMYFCASNPGLAGGCYFGPGTRLTVL.